This T cell receptor beta chain was recovered during a study of blood T cell repertoires in COVID-19. For the study at large: Specimens from acute and convalescent COVID-19 originated in the United States, Italy and Spain.

Repertoires were generated with immunoSEQ multiplex PCR, while TCRdb's copy carries only in-frame clones and drops some. In the table there are about 130,000 clones, roughly 88% of which are singletons. Ages ranged from about 18 to 89 years, with residence in approximately 25 US areas. Participants' own reports of clinical history determined their cohort assignment. The J segment lost 8 bases and the V segment lost 4 bases, leaving 8 bases of the junction unmatched. Germline V gene data show CDR1 as MNHEY and CDR2 as SVGAGI. The CDR3 covers 15 residues. This receptor was obtained from a man over 45 who had recovered from COVID-19. The sample consisted of PBMCs or T cells enriched from blood (not recorded which). The chain has TRBV6-5 and TRBJ2-4; TRBD1 matches 10 bases. The CDR3 loop is CASSSGTGERDIQYF. The CDR3 DNA reads as TGTGCCAGCAGTTCTGGGACAGGGGAGAGGGACATTCAGTACTTC.